These 24 T cell receptor beta chains share one sample of origin, sequenced in a study of blood T cell repertoires in COVID-19. Clones were sequenced by immunoSEQ multiplex PCR, and TCRdb holds only the in-frame ones, with some missing. This sample carries under 350,000 clones, approximately 91% of them seen once, and the ten largest clones take roughly 2.2%. The sequenced sample was peripheral blood. The receptor set was obtained from a man in his fifties with acute or convalescent COVID-19.

This chain uses TRBV3-1 (or the pseudogene TRBV3-2) with TRBJ2-7; 12 bases map to TRBD2. CDR3 length: 13 residues. The V segment lost 8 bases and the J segment 3 bases; nucleotides outside the gene matches: 2. CDR1 is LGHDT, CDR2 YNNKEL, per germline (reference sequence). CDR3 loop: CASGLAGNYEQYF. The CDR3 region has the DNA TGTGCCAGCGGACTAGCGGGGAACTACGAGCAGTACTTC.

The chain combines TRBV4-2 with TRBJ1-2; perhaps TRBD1 as D (6 bases). This CDR3 contains 16 residues. Germline CDR1 and CDR2: LGHNA and YNFKEQ. V shed 1 base and J shed 4 bases, with 16 bases lying between them. CDR3 DNA sequence: TGTGCCAGCAGCCAAGTCCAGGGGCGGCAGCTCTATGGCTACACCTTC. Amino acids: CASSQVQGRQLYGYTF.

The chain uses TRBV11-2 and TRBJ2-3; 7 bases agree with TRBD2. The CDR3 runs 17 residues. J was trimmed by 4 bases and V by 5 bases; bases with no gene match: 15. Germline lookup yields CDR1 SGHAT and CDR2 FQNNGV. CDR3: CASSRELSRAGPDTQYF. CDR3 DNA sequence: TGTGCCAGCAGCCGGGAACTATCTAGAGCGGGGCCAGATACGCAGTATTTT.

This sequence joins TRBV27 and TRBJ2-1; TRBD2 aligns across 10 bases. The CDR3 length is 16 residues. Trimming cost V 6 bases and J 4 bases; bases outside gene matches: 9. Germline V gene data show CDR1 as MNHEY and CDR2 as SMNVEV (reference sequence). CDR3 in DNA: TGTGCCAGCAGCCTGGGCAGCGGGGGGGCGTACAATGAGCAGTTCTTC. Translated: CASSLGSGGAYNEQFF.

The V gene is TRBV5-1, the J gene TRBJ2-6; D ambiguous. V shed 7 bases and J shed 4 bases, with 9 bases lying between them. Per the germline V gene, CDR1 is SGHRS and CDR2 is YFSETQ. This CDR3 contains 13 residues. CDR3 nucleotides: TGCGCCAGCCGCCCCGCGGGGGCCAACGTCCTGACTTTC. This translates into CASRPAGANVLTF.

This sequence joins TRBV5-6 and TRBJ2-7, with TRBD1 matching over 9 bases. The V gene end was trimmed by 2 bases and the J gene end by 10 bases; junction bases not matched to a gene: 10. Germline CDR1 and CDR2: SGHDT and YYEEEE. The CDR3 runs 14 residues. CDR3 DNA: TGTGCCAGCAGCTTCCCCGGGACAGGGATTGATCAGTACTTC. Residues: CASSFPGTGIDQYF.

This sequence joins TRBV6-5 and TRBJ2-5; tentatively, D is TRBD2 (7 bases). This CDR3 has 14 amino acids. Trimming shortened V by 6 bases and J by 6 bases, and 17 bases separated the two germline ends. CDR1 and CDR2 from the germline V gene are MNHEY and SVGAGI. The CDR3, as DNA: TGTGCCAGCAGAGCCCCCGGGGGGCCACAGACCCAGTACTTC. Translating it yields CASRAPGGPQTQYF.

Turning to this clone: Other DNA sequences within the sample encode an identical CDR3. This chain links TRBV30 with TRBJ1-1; D call uncertain. This CDR3 is built from 13 residues. Germline V gene data show CDR1 as GTSNPN and CDR2 as SVGIG (reference sequence). The germline V and J ends were trimmed by 0 bases and 0 bases, with 5 bases remaining between them. DNA of the CDR3: TGTGCCTGGAGTGTAGGAGTGAACACTGAAGCTTTCTTT. Encoded protein: CAWSVGVNTEAFF. Looking up the rest from reference TRBV30 and TRBJ1-1 gives the full variable domain: SQTIHQWPATLVQPVGSPLSLECTVEGTSNPNLYWYRQAAGRGLQLLFYSVGIGQISSEVPQNLSASRPQDRQFILSSKKLLLSDSGFYLCAWSVGVNTEAFFGQGTRLTVV.

The gene calls are TRBV19 and TRBJ2-7, with D perhaps matching TRBD1 (7 bases). The CDR3 sequence is 16 residues long. Germline lookup yields CDR1 LNHDA and CDR2 SQIVND (reference sequence). V lost 10 bases to trimming and J lost 0 bases, with 22 bases between them. CDR3: CATTATGDRHSYEQYF. CDR3 nucleotide sequence: TGTGCCACAACAGCGACGGGGGACAGACACTCCTACGAGCAGTACTTC.

This rearrangement joins TRBV5-6 to TRBJ2-7, with a possible D match to TRBD1 (6 bases). The CDR3 runs 13 residues. V lost 4 bases, J lost 3 bases, and 11 bases lay in between. Germline V CDR1 and CDR2: SGHDT, YYEEEE. Written as DNA, the CDR3 is TGTGCCAGCAGCCGGGACACTAACTACGAGCAGTACTTC. Its protein is CASSRDTNYEQYF.

The chain combines TRBV6-6 with TRBJ1-1; D gene ambiguous. Germline V gives CDR1 MNHNY, CDR2 SVGAGI (reference sequence). V lost 4 bases and J 5 bases, leaving 20 bases between the germline ends. This CDR3 is built from 16 residues. The CDR3 nucleotides read TGTGCCAGCAGTTGCCACTGGGCCGAAATTAGGACTGAAGCTTTCTTT. As protein: CASSCHWAEIRTEAFF.

This rearrangement joins TRBV13 to TRBJ2-7; 9 nucleotides align to TRBD1. Per germline, CDR1 PRHDT and CDR2 FYEKMQ (reference sequence). V was clipped by 3 bases and J by 4 bases; unmatched bases: 7. This CDR3 is built from 15 residues. The CDR3 region is CASSLGGTGSYEQYF. The CDR3 DNA follows: TGTGCCAGCAGCTTGGGCGGGACAGGGTCGTACGAGCAGTACTTC.

V usage is TRBV2 and J usage is TRBJ1-1; D is possibly TRBD1 (5 bases). In germline, CDR1 is SNHLY, CDR2 FYNNEI. There are 15 residues in the CDR3. Trimming stripped 6 bases from V and 2 bases from J, with 16 bases between. CDR3 sequence (DNA): TGTGCCAGCAGGTCTGACAACGGGGGAAACACTGAAGCTTTCTTT. This encodes CASRSDNGGNTEAFF.

In DNA form, the CDR3 reads TGTGCCACCCGACAGGGTAGCAATCAGCCCCAGCATTTT. Amino acids: CATRQGSNQPQHF. The V call is TRBV6-5, the J call TRBJ1-5; the match to TRBD1 covers 7 bases. The CDR3 has 13 amino acids. V shed 10 bases, J shed 0 bases, and the junction held 3 bases outside the gene matches. Germline V lookup: CDR1 MNHEY, CDR2 SVGAGI.

The J gene is TRBJ2-1, the V gene TRBV7-9; a possible D gene is TRBD1 (7 bases). The V and J ends lost 0 bases and 5 bases respectively, with 8 bases between them. This CDR3 spans 14 amino acids. The germline V gene has CDR1 SEHNR and CDR2 FQNEAQ (reference sequence). In nucleotides, the CDR3 is TGTGCCAGCAGCTTAGCCAGGGGGGACAATGAGCAGTTCTTC. This sequence encodes CASSLARGDNEQFF.

The chain has TRBV25-1 and TRBJ2-7, with TRBD2 as a possible D gene (6 bases). The CDR3 is 14 amino acids. V lost 3 bases, J lost 6 bases, and 15 bases lay in between. The germline CDR1 and CDR2 sequences are MGHDK and SYGVNS. CDR3 sequence reads: CASSDMGGLGEQYF. CDR3 sequence (DNA): TGTGCCAGCAGTGATATGGGGGGACTGGGCGAGCAGTACTTC.

This chain connects TRBV7-6 to TRBJ1-1; a possible D gene is TRBD1 (5 bases). Germline CDR1 reads SGHVS; CDR2 reads FNYEAQ. This CDR3 is 16 amino acids long. V dropped 8 bases and J dropped 1 base, with 20 bases sitting between them. Here the CDR3 DNA reads TGTGCCAGCTCACCGGGGGTCCTGAGGGGGAACACTGAAGCTTTCTTT. Its translation is CASSPGVLRGNTEAFF.

J is TRBJ1-1 and V is TRBV4-1, with 7 bases that match TRBD1. CDR3 length equals 15 residues. V shed 3 bases, J shed 0 bases, and the junction held 4 bases outside the gene matches. The germline CDR1 and CDR2 sequences are MGHRA and YSYEKL. CDR3 coding DNA: TGCGCCAGCAGCCACCCCGACAGGGTGAACACTGAAGCTTTCTTT. This codes for CASSHPDRVNTEAFF.

Remarks on this clone: This same CDR3 is encoded by further DNA sequences in the sample. The chain uses TRBV5-4 and TRBJ1-1, with TRBD1 identical over 10 bases. CDR3 length: 15 residues. Germline CDR1 and CDR2: SGHNT and YYREEE (reference sequence). V was clipped by 0 bases and J by 2 bases; unmatched bases: 1. The CDR3 loop is CASSLGQGANTEAFF. The CDR3 nucleotides read TGTGCCAGCAGCTTGGGACAGGGGGCAAACACTGAAGCTTTCTTT.

This rearrangement joins TRBV28 to TRBJ2-7; TRBD1 is a possible D gene (6 bases). The CDR3 runs to 12 residues. The V and J ends lost 6 bases and 3 bases respectively, with 9 bases between them. The V gene's germline CDR1 is MDHEN and CDR2 SYDVKM. Written as DNA, the CDR3 is TGTGCCAGCAGACAACAGGGCTACGAGCAGTACTTC. This codes for CASRQQGYEQYF.

The gene calls are TRBV10-3 and TRBJ2-7; the match to TRBD2 covers 7 bases. The CDR3 runs to 16 residues. The germline gives CDR1 ENHRY, CDR2 SYGVKD. Trimming took 0 bases from V and 0 from J; bases not matched to a gene: 5. The CDR3 nucleotides are TGTGCCATCAGTGAGTCTGGGCGGACTAGCTCCTACGAGCAGTACTTC. Translating gives CAISESGRTSSYEQYF.

The CDR3 coding sequence is TGTGCCAGCAGCCAAGTCAGAAACATTCAGTACTTC. It is translated as CASSQVRNIQYF. V usage is TRBV14 and J usage is TRBJ2-4; unclear D gene. V dropped 1 base and J dropped 6 bases, with 4 bases sitting between them. This CDR3 contains 12 residues. The germline CDR1 and CDR2 sequences are SGHDN and FVKESK.

The J gene is TRBJ2-5, the V gene TRBV5-1; 8 bases fit TRBD1. The CDR3 covers 14 residues. Germline V gene sequence: CDR1 SGHRS, CDR2 YFSETQ. V was pared by 4 bases and J by 1 base, with 3 bases of the junction left unmatched. CDR3 sequence (DNA): TGCGCCAGCAGCCGCGGACAGGGCCAAGAGACCCAGTACTTC. Protein: CASSRGQGQETQYF.

This clone has a single count. The CDR3 DNA reads as TGTGCCAGCAGCCTCCAGGAGACCCAGTACTTC. The encoded protein is CASSLQETQYF. The chain combines TRBV5-6 with TRBJ2-5, with D unresolved. Germline V CDR1 and CDR2: SGHDT, YYEEEE. Trimming shortened V by 4 bases and J by 5 bases, and 6 bases separated the two germline ends. CDR3 size: 11 residues.